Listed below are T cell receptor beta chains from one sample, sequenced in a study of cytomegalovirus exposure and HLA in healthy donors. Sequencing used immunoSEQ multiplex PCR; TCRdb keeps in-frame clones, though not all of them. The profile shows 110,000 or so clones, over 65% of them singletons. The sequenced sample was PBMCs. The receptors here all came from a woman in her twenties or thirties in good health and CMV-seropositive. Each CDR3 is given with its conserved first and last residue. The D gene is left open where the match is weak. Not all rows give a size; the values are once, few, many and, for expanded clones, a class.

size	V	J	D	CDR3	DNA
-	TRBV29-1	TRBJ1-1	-	CSTCGGPNTEAFF	TGCAGCACCTGTGGAGGGCCGAACACTGAAGCTTTCTTT
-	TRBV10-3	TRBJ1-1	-	CAISESPGDSAEAFF	TGTGCCATCAGTGAGTCCCCGGGGGATAGTGCTGAAGCTTTCTTT
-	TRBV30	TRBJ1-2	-	CAWRAAGGYGYTF	TGTGCCTGGAGGGCGGCGGGGGGCTATGGCTACACCTTC
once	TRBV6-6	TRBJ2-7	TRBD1	CASSSFRDRVSEQYF	TGTGCCAGCAGTTCGTTCCGGGACAGGGTGTCCGAGCAGTACTTC
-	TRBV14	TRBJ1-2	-	CASSQVGAVAGYTF	TGTGCCAGCAGCCAAGTGGGGGCTGTCGCCGGCTACACCTTC
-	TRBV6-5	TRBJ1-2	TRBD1	CASSKTGPYGYTF	TGTGCCAGCAGCAAGACAGGGCCCTATGGCTACACCTTC
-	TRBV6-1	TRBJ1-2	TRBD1	CASSDNRGLAGYTF	TGTGCCAGCAGTGATAACAGGGGGCTTGCTGGCTACACCTTC
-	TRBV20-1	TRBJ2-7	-	CSAAARREQYF	TGCAGTGCTGCAGCCAGGCGCGAGCAGTACTTC
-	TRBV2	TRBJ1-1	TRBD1	CASRGKQGAVTEAFF	TGTGCCAGCAGGGGGAAACAGGGGGCGGTCACTGAAGCTTTCTTT
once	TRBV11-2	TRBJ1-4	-	CASSFSTNEKLFF	TGTGCCAGCAGCTTTTCGACTAATGAAAAACTGTTTTTT
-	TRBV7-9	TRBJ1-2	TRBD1	CASSLAGDRQGTF	TGTGCCAGCAGCTTAGCGGGGGACAGGCAGGGCACCTTC
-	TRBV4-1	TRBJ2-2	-	CASSQDWRPGLNTGELFF	TGCGCCAGCAGCCAAGATTGGAGGCCGGGACTTAACACCGGGGAGCTGTTTTTT
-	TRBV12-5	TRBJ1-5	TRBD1	CASGLGQGSNQPQHF	TGTGCTAGTGGTTTGGGACAGGGGAGCAATCAGCCCCAGCATTTT
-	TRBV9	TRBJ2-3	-	CASSVSGTDTQYF	TGTGCCAGCAGCGTTAGCGGCACAGATACGCAGTATTTT
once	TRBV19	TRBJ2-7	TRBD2	CASSSGGPYEQYF	TGTGCCAGTAGTAGCGGGGGACCGTACGAGCAGTACTTC
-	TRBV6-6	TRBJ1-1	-	CASSLGREIVVAFF	TGTGCCAGCAGTTTGGGCAGGGAAATAGTGGTGGCTTTCTTT
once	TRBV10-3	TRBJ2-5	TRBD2	CAISVAGEDQYF	TGTGCCATCAGTGTCGCGGGAGAAGATCAGTACTTC
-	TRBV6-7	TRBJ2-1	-	CASSYVPGLGYNEQFF	TGTGCCAGCAGTTATGTGCCAGGGCTGGGCTACAATGAGCAGTTCTTC
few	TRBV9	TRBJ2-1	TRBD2	CASSVGREASYNEQFF	TGTGCCAGCAGCGTGGGTCGGGAGGCTTCCTACAATGAGCAGTTCTTC
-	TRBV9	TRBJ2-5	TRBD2	CASSVDASGGLEQYF	TGTGCCAGCAGCGTAGACGCTAGCGGGGGATTGGAGCAGTACTTC
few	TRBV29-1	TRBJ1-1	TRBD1	CSVRGQGVNTEAFF	TGCAGCGTGAGGGGACAGGGAGTGAACACTGAAGCTTTCTTT